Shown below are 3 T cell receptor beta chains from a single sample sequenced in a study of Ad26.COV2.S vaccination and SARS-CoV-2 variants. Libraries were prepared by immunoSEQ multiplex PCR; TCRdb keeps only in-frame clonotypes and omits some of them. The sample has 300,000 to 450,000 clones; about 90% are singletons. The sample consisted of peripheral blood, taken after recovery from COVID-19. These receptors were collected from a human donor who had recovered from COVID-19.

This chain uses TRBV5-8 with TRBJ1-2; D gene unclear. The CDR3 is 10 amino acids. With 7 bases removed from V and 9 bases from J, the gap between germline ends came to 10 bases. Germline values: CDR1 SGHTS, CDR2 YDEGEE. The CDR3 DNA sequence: TGTGCCAGCGGGAAGGGAAGCTACACCTTC. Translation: CASGKGSYTF.

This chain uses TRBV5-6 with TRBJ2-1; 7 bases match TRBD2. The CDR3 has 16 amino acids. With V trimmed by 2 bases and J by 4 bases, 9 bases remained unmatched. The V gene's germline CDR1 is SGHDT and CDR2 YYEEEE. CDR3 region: CASSFPGTTPYNEQFF. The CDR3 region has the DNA TGTGCCAGCAGCTTTCCCGGGACTACCCCGTACAATGAGCAGTTCTTC.

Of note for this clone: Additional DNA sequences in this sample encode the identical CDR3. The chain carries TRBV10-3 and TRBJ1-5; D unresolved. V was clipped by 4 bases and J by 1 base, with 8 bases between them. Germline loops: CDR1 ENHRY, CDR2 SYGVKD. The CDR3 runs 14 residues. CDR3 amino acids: CAISVGRSNQPQHF. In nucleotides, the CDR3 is TGTGCCATCAGTGTTGGCAGGAGCAATCAGCCCCAGCATTTT.